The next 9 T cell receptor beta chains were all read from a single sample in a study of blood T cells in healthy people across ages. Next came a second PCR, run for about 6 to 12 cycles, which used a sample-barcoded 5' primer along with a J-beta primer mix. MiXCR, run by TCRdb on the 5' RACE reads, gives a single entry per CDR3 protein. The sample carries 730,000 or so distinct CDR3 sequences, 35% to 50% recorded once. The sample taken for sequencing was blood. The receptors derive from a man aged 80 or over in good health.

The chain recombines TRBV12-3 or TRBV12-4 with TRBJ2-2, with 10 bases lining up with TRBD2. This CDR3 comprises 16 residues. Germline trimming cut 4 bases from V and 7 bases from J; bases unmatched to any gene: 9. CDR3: CASSWTSGLRGGELFF. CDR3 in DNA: TGTGCCAGCAGTTGGACTAGCGGACTTAGGGGCGGGGAGCTGTTTTTT.

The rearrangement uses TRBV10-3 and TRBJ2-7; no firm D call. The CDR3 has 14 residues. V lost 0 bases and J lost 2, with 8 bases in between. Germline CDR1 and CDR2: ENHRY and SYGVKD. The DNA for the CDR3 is TGTGCCATCAGTGAGTCGAGTAGAACCTACGAGCAGTACTTC. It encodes CAISESSRTYEQYF.

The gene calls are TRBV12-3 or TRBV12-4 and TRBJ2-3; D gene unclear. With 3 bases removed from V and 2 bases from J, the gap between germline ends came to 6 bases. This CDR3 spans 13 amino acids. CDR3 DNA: TGTGCCAGCAGTTTGCTGACCACAGATACGCAGTATTTT. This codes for CASSLLTTDTQYF.

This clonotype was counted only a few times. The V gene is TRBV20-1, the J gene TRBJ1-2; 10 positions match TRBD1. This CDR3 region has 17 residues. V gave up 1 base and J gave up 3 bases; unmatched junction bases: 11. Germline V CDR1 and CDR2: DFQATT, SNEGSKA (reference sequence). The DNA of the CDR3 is TGCAGTGCTAGAGTACTGGGCGACAGGGGGCGATACTATGGCTACACCTTC. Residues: CSARVLGDRGRYYGYTF.

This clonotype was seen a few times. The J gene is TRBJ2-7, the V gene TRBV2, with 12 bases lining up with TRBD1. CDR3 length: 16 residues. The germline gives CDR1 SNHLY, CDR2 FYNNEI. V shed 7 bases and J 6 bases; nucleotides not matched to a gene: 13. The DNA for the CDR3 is TGTGCCAGCACCGAACGGGCCGGGACAGGGGGCCGCGAGCAGTACTTC. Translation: CASTERAGTGGREQYF. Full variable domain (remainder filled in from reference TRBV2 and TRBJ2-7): EPEVTQTPSHQVTQMGQEVILRCVPISNHLYFYWYRQILGQKVEFLVSFYNNEISEKSEIFDDQFSVERPDGSNFTLKIRSTKLEDSAMYFCASTERAGTGGREQYFGPGTRLTVT.

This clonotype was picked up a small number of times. As DNA, the CDR3 is TGTGCCAGCAGCTTAGGGGGGGGACACAACTACGAGCAGTACTTC. Translated: CASSLGGGHNYEQYF. J is TRBJ2-7 and V is TRBV7-6; a possible D gene is TRBD2 (7 bases). The CDR3 is 15 residues long. Germline CDR1 is SGHVS and CDR2 is FNYEAQ. Trimming shortened V by 1 base and J by 3 bases, and 13 bases separated the two germline ends. The entire variable domain, with the rest obtained from reference TRBV7-6 and TRBJ2-7, is as follows: GAGVSQSPRYKVTKRGQDVALRCDPISGHVSLYWYRQALGQGPEFLTYFNYEAQQDKSGLPNDRFSAERPEGSISTLTIQRTEQRDSAMYRCASSLGGGHNYEQYFGPGTRLTVT.

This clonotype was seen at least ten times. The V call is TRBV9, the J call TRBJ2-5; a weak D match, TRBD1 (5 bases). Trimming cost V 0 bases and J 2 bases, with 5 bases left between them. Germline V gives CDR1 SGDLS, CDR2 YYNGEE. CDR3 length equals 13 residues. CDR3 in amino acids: CASSVDRQETQYF. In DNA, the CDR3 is TGTGCCAGCAGCGTAGACAGGCAAGAGACCCAGTACTTC.

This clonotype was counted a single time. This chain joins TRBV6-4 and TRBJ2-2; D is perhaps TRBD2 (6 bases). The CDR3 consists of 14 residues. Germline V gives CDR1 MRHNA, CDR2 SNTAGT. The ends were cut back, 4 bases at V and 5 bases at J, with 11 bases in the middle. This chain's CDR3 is CASSVRDLTGELFF. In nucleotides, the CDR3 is TGTGCCAGCAGTGTGCGGGATCTTACCGGGGAGCTGTTTTTT.

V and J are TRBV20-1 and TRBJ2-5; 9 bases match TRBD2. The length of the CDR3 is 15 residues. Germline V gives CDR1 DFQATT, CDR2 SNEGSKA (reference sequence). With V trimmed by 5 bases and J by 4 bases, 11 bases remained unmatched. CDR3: CSAFSGSAGGETQYF. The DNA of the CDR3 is TGCAGTGCTTTTAGCGGGAGTGCAGGAGGAGAGACCCAGTACTTC.